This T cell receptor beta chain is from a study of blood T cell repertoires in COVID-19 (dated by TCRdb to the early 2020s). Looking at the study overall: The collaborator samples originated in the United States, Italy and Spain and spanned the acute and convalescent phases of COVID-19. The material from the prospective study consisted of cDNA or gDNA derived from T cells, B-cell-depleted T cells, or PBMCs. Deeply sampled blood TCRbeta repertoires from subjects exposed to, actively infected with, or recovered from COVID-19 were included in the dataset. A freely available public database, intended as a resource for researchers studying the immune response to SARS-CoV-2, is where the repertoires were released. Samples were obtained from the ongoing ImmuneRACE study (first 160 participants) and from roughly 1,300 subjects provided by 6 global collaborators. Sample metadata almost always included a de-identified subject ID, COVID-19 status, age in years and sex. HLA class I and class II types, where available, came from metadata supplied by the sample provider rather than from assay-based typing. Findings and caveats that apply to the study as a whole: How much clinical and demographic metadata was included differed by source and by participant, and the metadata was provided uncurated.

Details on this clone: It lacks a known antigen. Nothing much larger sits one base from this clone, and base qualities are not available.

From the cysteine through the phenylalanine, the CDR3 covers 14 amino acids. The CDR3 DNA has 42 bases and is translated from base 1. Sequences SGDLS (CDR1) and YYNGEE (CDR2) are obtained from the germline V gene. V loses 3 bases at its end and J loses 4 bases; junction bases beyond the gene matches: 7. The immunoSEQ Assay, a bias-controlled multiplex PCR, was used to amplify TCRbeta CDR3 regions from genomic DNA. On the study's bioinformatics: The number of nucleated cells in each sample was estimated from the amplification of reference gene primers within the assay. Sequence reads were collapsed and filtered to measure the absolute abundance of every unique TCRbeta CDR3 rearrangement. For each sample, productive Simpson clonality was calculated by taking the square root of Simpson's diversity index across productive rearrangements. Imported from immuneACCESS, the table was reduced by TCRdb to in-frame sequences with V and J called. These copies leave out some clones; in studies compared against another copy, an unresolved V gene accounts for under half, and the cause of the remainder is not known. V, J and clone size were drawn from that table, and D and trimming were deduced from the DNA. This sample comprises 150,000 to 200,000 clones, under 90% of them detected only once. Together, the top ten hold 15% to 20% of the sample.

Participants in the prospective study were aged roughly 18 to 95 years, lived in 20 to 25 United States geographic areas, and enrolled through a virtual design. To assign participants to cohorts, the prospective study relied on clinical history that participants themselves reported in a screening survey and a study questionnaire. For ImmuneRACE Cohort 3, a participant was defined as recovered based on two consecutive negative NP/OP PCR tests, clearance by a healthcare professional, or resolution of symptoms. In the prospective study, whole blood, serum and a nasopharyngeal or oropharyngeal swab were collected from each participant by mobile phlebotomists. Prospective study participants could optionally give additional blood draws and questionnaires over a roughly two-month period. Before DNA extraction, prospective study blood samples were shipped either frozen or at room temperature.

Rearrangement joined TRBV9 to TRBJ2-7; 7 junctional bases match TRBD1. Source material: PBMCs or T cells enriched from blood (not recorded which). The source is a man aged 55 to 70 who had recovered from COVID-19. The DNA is TGTGCCAGCAGCGGCTCCGACAGGGATTACGAGCAGTACTTC. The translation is CASSGSDRDYEQYF.